A selection of T cell receptor beta chains follows, all from one sample in a study of stem cell transplantation in POMP-related autoinflammatory disease. Sequencing was performed with immunoSEQ multiplex PCR; in TCRdb, only in-frame clones are kept and a portion is missing. The sample contains thousands of clones, roughly 92% of which appear only once. The sample was CD8+ T cells from PBMCs, taken before stem cell transplantation. Receptors were obtained from a human donor with POMP-related autoinflammation and immune dysregulation (PRAID). Both conserved end residues are part of each CDR3.

j_gene: TRBJ2-1; v_gene: TRBV4-1; CDR3aa: CASSQDFLAGVRQFF
j_gene: TRBJ2-3; v_gene: TRBV10-2; CDR3aa: CASSESWTSGTDTQYF
j_gene: TRBJ1-4; v_gene: TRBV19; CDR3aa: CASTRGDLATNEKLFF
j_gene: TRBJ1-1; v_gene: TRBV11-1; CDR3aa: CASSPSGFGFPWGKFF
j_gene: TRBJ2-1; v_gene: TRBV28; CDR3aa: CASSWLAGSREQFF
j_gene: TRBJ1-5; v_gene: TRBV4-1; CDR3aa: CASSQVQVGQGASSVKYQPQHF
j_gene: TRBJ2-6; v_gene: TRBV4-1; CDR3aa: CASSQAPRGPYSGANVLTF
j_gene: TRBJ1-1; v_gene: TRBV18; CDR3aa: CASSTGDGTEAFF
j_gene: TRBJ2-3; v_gene: TRBV21-1; CDR3aa: CASSKAGSQSTDTQYF
j_gene: TRBJ1-6; v_gene: TRBV2; CDR3aa: CASRLQGKELNSPLHF
j_gene: TRBJ2-2; v_gene: TRBV27; CDR3aa: CASSLHFLGGTNTGELFF
j_gene: TRBJ2-1; v_gene: TRBV9; CDR3aa: CASSDRTRGNEQFF
j_gene: TRBJ2-1; v_gene: TRBV6-5; CDR3aa: CASSYTLAGEYNEQFF
j_gene: TRBJ2-1; v_gene: TRBV11-2; CDR3aa: CASSLLAGVEQFF
j_gene: TRBJ2-5; v_gene: TRBV23-1; CDR3aa: CASSQSEGQETQYF
j_gene: TRBJ2-5; v_gene: TRBV28; CDR3aa: CASSSLTSGRAWETQYF
j_gene: TRBJ1-1; v_gene: TRBV25-1; CDR3aa: CASSTGLGGGAEAFF
j_gene: TRBJ2-1; v_gene: TRBV27; CDR3aa: CASSSPGSGRSSYYNEQFF
j_gene: TRBJ2-5; v_gene: TRBV9; CDR3aa: CASSPLGQIQETQYF
j_gene: TRBJ2-6; v_gene: TRBV28; CDR3aa: CASSFRGTAGANVLTF
j_gene: TRBJ1-5; v_gene: TRBV9; CDR3aa: CASSVEGTSNQPQHF
j_gene: TRBJ2-5; v_gene: TRBV5-1; CDR3aa: CASSLEGHRIDF